The sequence of this T cell receptor (beta chain) was determined in a study of regulatory T cells in long-lasting Graves disease. HTBI primers from iRepertoire and Arm-PCR of CDR3 regions yielded the TCR beta libraries. TCRdb analysed the multiplex PCR reads with MiXCR anew, one entry per CDR3 protein. Of 300,000 or so distinct CDR3 sequences listed, 15% to 20% were seen once; the top ten hold 25% to 30%. About this clonotype itself: The target antigen is unknown.

Time point specified: persistent/refractory GD, antithyroid drugs over 5 years with positive TRAb. PBMC RNA served as the TCR library source. This CDR3 comprises 15 residues. Trimming pared 1 base from V and 7 bases from J, leaving 16 bases between. Per the germline V gene, CDR1 is MGHRA and CDR2 is YSYEKL. General study results and limits: Favored usage of TRBV28, TRBJ1-2 and TRBJ2-5 was recorded in persistent disease.

The receptor was isolated from a female donor with Graves disease. The sample consisted of peripheral blood mononuclear cells (PBMCs), taken when the disease was refractory, from a patient treated with antithyroid drugs. This chain uses TRBV4-1 with TRBJ1-2, with no clear D. CDR3 amino acids: CASSQGHFGFVGYTF. CDR3 coding DNA: TGCGCCAGCAGCCAAGGACATTTTGGATTCGTTGGCTACACCTTC.